One sample yielded the 18 T cell receptor beta chains listed below, sequenced in a study of blood T cell repertoires in COVID-19. The repertoire was sequenced with immunoSEQ multiplex PCR; TCRdb's copy has only in-frame clones and lacks some. The table includes some 270,000 clones, roughly nine tenths detected once. The source material was peripheral blood. The receptors derive from a woman aged 35 to 49 who had recovered from COVID-19.

This clone occurred once. The genes are TRBV5-1 and TRBJ2-7; 8 bases match TRBD1. There are 15 residues in the CDR3. The J segment lost 3 bases and the V segment lost 4 bases, leaving 9 bases of the junction unmatched. Germline V CDR1 and CDR2: SGHRS, YFSETQ. The CDR3, as DNA: TGCGCCAGCAGCCGATCCGAGACAGGGGTCTACGAGCAGTACTTC. This translates into CASSRSETGVYEQYF.

The rearrangement links TRBV7-9 to TRBJ1-6; possible D gene TRBD1, 5 bases. The CDR3 is 14 amino acids. Trimming stripped 5 bases from V and 6 bases from J, with 11 bases between. Germline CDR1 is SEHNR and CDR2 is FQNEAQ (reference sequence). The CDR3 sequence is CASSPDSTNSPLHF. The CDR3 coding sequence is TGTGCCAGCAGCCCAGACAGCACTAATTCACCCCTCCACTTT.

This clone came up a few times. This chain links TRBV30 with TRBJ1-1; D uncertain. CDR1 and CDR2 (germline): GTSNPN, SVGIG (reference sequence). V lost 8 bases to trimming and J lost 4 bases, with 11 bases between them. The CDR3 totals 11 residues. CDR3 residues: CAGQRATEAFF. The CDR3 coding sequence is TGTGCCGGGCAGAGGGCCACTGAAGCTTTCTTT.

The V and J genes are TRBV24-1 and TRBJ2-3; no reliable D call. Germline V CDR1 and CDR2: KGHDR, SFDVKD. CDR3 size: 15 residues. The germline V and J ends were trimmed by 3 bases and 3 bases, with 12 bases remaining between them. The CDR3 sequence is CATSDPLAGTDTQYF. The CDR3 DNA reads as TGTGCCACCAGTGATCCCTTGGCTGGTACAGATACGCAGTATTTT.

CDR3 amino acids: CASSQERTGGGYGYTF. CDR3 nucleotide sequence: TGCGCCAGCAGCCAAGAAAGGACAGGGGGCGGCTATGGCTACACCTTC. The V call is TRBV4-3, the J call TRBJ1-2; 11 bases are shared with TRBD1. CDR1 is LGHNA, CDR2 YSLEER, per germline. The CDR3 extends over 16 amino acids. V trimming: 0 bases; J trimming: 4 bases; junction bases outside the gene matches: 4.

J is TRBJ2-7 and V is TRBV9, with unresolved D. Trimming took 3 bases from V and 3 from J, leaving 4 bases between them. This CDR3 has 11 residues. Germline CDR1 and CDR2: SGDLS and YYNGEE. DNA of the CDR3: TGTGCCAGCAGCGCGGTCTACGAGCAGTACGTC. The encoded protein is CASSAVYEQYV.

The chain carries TRBV2 and TRBJ2-5, with 12 nucleotides matching TRBD2. In germline, CDR1 is SNHLY, CDR2 FYNNEI. This CDR3 contains 14 residues. The CDR3 reads CATGASGGAETQYF. The CDR3 region has the DNA TGTGCTACCGGGGCTAGCGGGGGGGCGGAGACCCAGTACTTC.

This sequence joins TRBV7-2 and TRBJ2-4; 11 bases map to TRBD2. Germline trimming cut 4 bases from V and 6 bases from J; bases unmatched to any gene: 11. The CDR3 totals 17 residues. Germline assignment: CDR1 SGHTA and CDR2 FQGNSA. Here the CDR3 DNA reads TGTGCCAGCAGCTGGAACCCACTAGCGGGGGCGTTAAACATTCAGTACTTC. As protein: CASSWNPLAGALNIQYF.

The chain links TRBV7-3 to TRBJ2-2; 9 nucleotides agree with TRBD2. The germline gives CDR1 SGHTA, CDR2 FQGTGA. CDR3 length: 14 amino acids. Germline trimming cut 8 bases from V and 2 bases from J; bases unmatched to any gene: 3. The CDR3 region is CASGTSLNTGELFF. The CDR3 nucleotides read TGTGCCAGCGGGACTAGCCTCAACACCGGGGAGCTGTTTTTT.

The genes are TRBV5-1 and TRBJ2-2, with 8 bases identical to TRBD1. Looked up from germline, CDR1 is SGHRS and CDR2 is YFSETQ. The CDR3 is made up of 13 amino acids. V trimming: 10 bases; J trimming: 3 bases; junction bases outside the gene matches: 5. CDR3 DNA: TGCGCCGCCAGGGGGCTCGACACCGGGGAGCTGTTTTTT. This translates into CAARGLDTGELFF.

This chain connects TRBV19 to TRBJ2-1, with TRBD2 as a possible D gene (5 bases). Germline loops: CDR1 LNHDA, CDR2 SQIVND (reference sequence). This CDR3 spans 15 amino acids. Trimming removed 3 bases from V and 8 bases from J, with 17 bases in between. For the CDR3, the DNA is TGTGCCAGTAGTATCGCACGGGGTAGTACTTATGAGCAGTTCTTC. This encodes CASSIARGSTYEQFF.

This sequence joins TRBV6-5 and TRBJ2-1; 10 bases fit TRBD2. The length of the CDR3 is 15 residues. The germline gives CDR1 MNHEY, CDR2 SVGAGI. J lost 8 bases, V lost 10 bases, and 14 bases had no gene match. CDR3 in amino acids: CATHRPGLATHEQFF. The CDR3 coding sequence is TGTGCCACCCACCGACCGGGACTAGCGACGCATGAGCAGTTCTTC.

This clone appeared once. This sequence joins TRBV19 and TRBJ1-2; D gene unclear. Germline lookup yields CDR1 LNHDA and CDR2 SQIVND (reference sequence). The CDR3 sequence is 15 residues long. V dropped 3 bases and J dropped 2 bases, with 13 bases sitting between them. CDR3 amino acids: CASSMQAPTNYGYTF. The CDR3 DNA reads TGTGCCAGTAGTATGCAGGCGCCAACCAACTATGGCTACACCTTC.

The V and J genes are TRBV9 and TRBJ2-3; a possible D gene is TRBD2 (6 bases). In germline, CDR1 is SGDLS, CDR2 YYNGEE. With 0 bases removed from V and 2 bases from J, the gap between germline ends came to 10 bases. This CDR3 is built from 15 residues. Written as DNA, the CDR3 is TGTGCCAGCAGCGTAGCGGGAGACTTCACAGATACGCAGTATTTT. Its translation is CASSVAGDFTDTQYF.

J is TRBJ1-2 and V is TRBV12-3 or TRBV12-4, with TRBD1 identical over 10 bases. The CDR3 consists of 13 residues. Losses at the gene ends were 5 bases for V and 8 bases for J; bases not matched to a gene: 5. The CDR3 loop is CASSDRGLSGYTF. CDR3 bases: TGTGCCAGCAGTGACAGGGGGCTGAGCGGCTACACCTTC.

The V call is TRBV9, the J call TRBJ1-5; 8 bases fit TRBD1. The CDR3 runs 18 residues. Germline values: CDR1 SGDLS, CDR2 YYNGEE. Trimming took 3 bases from V and 0 from J; bases not matched to a gene: 11. The CDR3 region is CASSELDRGGYSNQPQHF. CDR3 in DNA: TGTGCCAGCAGCGAACTCGACAGGGGTGGTTATAGCAATCAGCCCCAGCATTTT.

The CDR3 DNA reads as TGCAGTGCTAGTGGACTAGGGCTCTACGAGCAGTACTTC. This codes for CSASGLGLYEQYF. V usage is TRBV20-1 and J usage is TRBJ2-7; 7 positions agree with TRBD2. Losses at the gene ends were 3 bases for V and 3 bases for J; bases not matched to a gene: 5. There are 13 residues in the CDR3. From germline, CDR1 is DFQATT and CDR2 SNEGSKA (reference sequence).

This chain links TRBV11-3 with TRBJ2-1, with 8 nucleotides matching TRBD2. The junction had 8 bases not matched to a gene; V was cut back by 5 bases and J by 5 bases. CDR1 SGHNT and CDR2 YENEEA come from the germline V gene. The length of the CDR3 is 15 residues. This chain's CDR3 is CASSLMGAGDNEQFF. For the CDR3, the DNA is TGTGCCAGCAGCCTGATGGGAGCGGGAGACAATGAGCAGTTCTTC.